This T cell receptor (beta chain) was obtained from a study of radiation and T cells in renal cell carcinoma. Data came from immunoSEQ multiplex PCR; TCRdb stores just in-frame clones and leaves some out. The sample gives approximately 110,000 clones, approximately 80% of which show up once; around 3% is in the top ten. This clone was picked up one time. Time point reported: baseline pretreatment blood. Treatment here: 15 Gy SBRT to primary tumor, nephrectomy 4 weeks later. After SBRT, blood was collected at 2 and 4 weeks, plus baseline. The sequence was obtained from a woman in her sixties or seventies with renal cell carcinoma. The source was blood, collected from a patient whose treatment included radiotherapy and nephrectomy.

Written as DNA, the CDR3 is TGCAGCGTTGACTCAGATGGCTACACCTTC. It translates to CSVDSDGYTF. The chain recombines TRBV29-1 with TRBJ1-2; D unresolved. The CDR3 is 10 amino acids. V was pared by 3 bases and J by 6 bases, with 5 bases between. In germline, CDR1 is SQVTM, CDR2 ANQGSEA.